The rows below give T cell receptor beta chains drawn from one sample of a study of cytomegalovirus exposure and HLA in healthy donors. Assay: immunoSEQ multiplex PCR; the TCRdb copy retains only in-frame clones and omits some. The sample lists roughly 100,000 clones, about 81% occurring once. The sequenced material came from PBMCs. The receptors shown here come from a woman aged 35 to 49 in good health and CMV-seronegative. The CDR3 runs from the conserved cysteine through the conserved F or W.

J gene: TRBJ1-4; CDR3 length: 17; V gene: TRBV25-1; CDR3 protein: CASSETTGGRGDEKLFF
J gene: TRBJ1-2; CDR3 length: 12; V gene: TRBV10-3; CDR3 protein: CASEDRGNGYTF
J gene: TRBJ2-7; CDR3 length: 18; V gene: TRBV4-2; CDR3 protein: CASSQPAQGGEASYEQYF
J gene: TRBJ2-1; CDR3 length: 13; V gene: TRBV19; CDR3 protein: CASSITGYNEQFF
J gene: TRBJ2-7; CDR3 length: 16; V gene: TRBV14; CDR3 protein: CASSRLGTGKMHEQYF
J gene: TRBJ2-7; CDR3 length: 13; V gene: TRBV29-1; CDR3 protein: CSVDGQGVYEQYF
J gene: TRBJ1-2; CDR3 length: 14; V gene: TRBV19; CDR3 protein: CASSVGLNNYGYTF
J gene: TRBJ2-1; CDR3 length: 11; V gene: TRBV11-2; CDR3 protein: CASSTYNEQFF
J gene: TRBJ1-5; CDR3 length: 15; V gene: TRBV27; CDR3 protein: CASRYGGAGDQPQHF
J gene: TRBJ1-1; CDR3 length: 14; V gene: TRBV19; CDR3 protein: CASSPRGRSTEAFF
J gene: TRBJ2-7; CDR3 length: 14; V gene: TRBV5-4; CDR3 protein: CASSGDRGSYEQYF
J gene: TRBJ1-6; CDR3 length: 14; V gene: TRBV6-5; CDR3 protein: CATRTGGSSSPLHF
J gene: TRBJ1-1; CDR3 length: 14; V gene: TRBV19; CDR3 protein: CASSIDRGNTEAFF
J gene: TRBJ2-2; CDR3 length: 16; V gene: TRBV27; CDR3 protein: CASSSSGQAYTGELFF
J gene: TRBJ1-4; CDR3 length: 11; V gene: TRBV2; CDR3 protein: CASTSGEKLFF
J gene: TRBJ2-1; CDR3 length: 15; V gene: TRBV19; CDR3 protein: CASSAPYNAYNEQFF
J gene: TRBJ2-1; CDR3 length: 15; V gene: TRBV28; CDR3 protein: CASSLSGGGRNEQFF
J gene: TRBJ2-7; CDR3 length: 15; V gene: TRBV11-2; CDR3 protein: CASRPQGLLRGGWYF
J gene: TRBJ1-1; CDR3 length: 16; V gene: TRBV7-2; CDR3 protein: CASSPSQRGLTAEAFF
J gene: TRBJ1-5; CDR3 length: 15; V gene: TRBV19; CDR3 protein: CASSNSGASNQPQHF
J gene: TRBJ2-7; CDR3 length: 15; V gene: TRBV5-1; CDR3 protein: CASSPGLAGIYEQYF
J gene: TRBJ2-6; CDR3 length: 16; V gene: TRBV18; CDR3 protein: CASSPLPLSGANVLTF
J gene: TRBJ2-7; CDR3 length: 14; V gene: TRBV6-1; CDR3 protein: CASRLTGGPYEQYF
J gene: TRBJ2-1; CDR3 length: 18; V gene: TRBV27; CDR3 protein: CASSFSSNSGSGYNEQFF
J gene: TRBJ1-4; CDR3 length: 16; V gene: TRBV28; CDR3 protein: CASSLWRTGEDEKLFF
J gene: TRBJ2-1; CDR3 length: 14; V gene: TRBV6-5; CDR3 protein: CASSYGTGTHEQFF
J gene: TRBJ1-4; CDR3 length: 13; V gene: TRBV5-1; CDR3 protein: CASRVATNEKLFF
J gene: TRBJ1-1; CDR3 length: 12; V gene: TRBV7-9; CDR3 protein: CASRRQGPEAFF
J gene: TRBJ1-2; CDR3 length: 16; V gene: TRBV7-2; CDR3 protein: CASSLSGTGGERGYTF
J gene: TRBJ2-5; CDR3 length: 13; V gene: TRBV15; CDR3 protein: CATSMGAWETQYF
J gene: TRBJ1-1; CDR3 length: 18; V gene: TRBV4-1; CDR3 protein: CASSQDLGAGGMNTEAFF
J gene: TRBJ1-1; CDR3 length: 16; V gene: TRBV7-6; CDR3 protein: CASSLIRGATNTEAFF
J gene: TRBJ2-7; CDR3 length: 13; V gene: TRBV19; CDR3 protein: CATGLAASYEQYF
J gene: TRBJ1-5; CDR3 length: 14; V gene: TRBV6-5; CDR3 protein: CASSDPGGFQPQHF
J gene: TRBJ2-3; CDR3 length: 14; V gene: TRBV7-3; CDR3 protein: CASSLRDSEDTQYF
J gene: TRBJ2-7; CDR3 length: 12; V gene: TRBV28; CDR3 protein: CASSFGGLEQYF
J gene: TRBJ1-2; CDR3 length: 13; V gene: TRBV5-4; CDR3 protein: CASSLKDLGGYTF
J gene: TRBJ2-2; CDR3 length: 14; V gene: TRBV7-9; CDR3 protein: CASSPSTVSGELFF
J gene: TRBJ1-4; CDR3 length: 14; V gene: TRBV28; CDR3 protein: CASGQPRTNEKLFF
J gene: TRBJ2-7; CDR3 length: 13; V gene: TRBV28; CDR3 protein: CASSLTGAREQYF
J gene: TRBJ1-5; CDR3 length: 17; V gene: TRBV28; CDR3 protein: CASSFLRGPVHNQPQHF
J gene: TRBJ2-5; CDR3 length: 15; V gene: TRBV5-5; CDR3 protein: CASSFLAGAQETQYF
J gene: TRBJ2-1; CDR3 length: 14; V gene: TRBV27; CDR3 protein: CASRPSASFTGQFF
J gene: TRBJ2-1; CDR3 length: 12; V gene: TRBV7-9; CDR3 protein: CASSSINNEQFF
J gene: TRBJ1-1; CDR3 length: 14; V gene: TRBV11-2; CDR3 protein: CASSLGGWNTEAFF
J gene: TRBJ2-3; CDR3 length: 13; V gene: TRBV9; CDR3 protein: CASSLGGKDTQYF
J gene: TRBJ2-7; CDR3 length: 12; V gene: TRBV19; CDR3 protein: CASSRDSYEQYF
J gene: TRBJ2-5; CDR3 length: 15; V gene: TRBV7-2; CDR3 protein: CASSSRLAGAETQYF
J gene: TRBJ1-3; CDR3 length: 16; V gene: TRBV15; CDR3 protein: CATSRDAGPSGNTIYF
J gene: TRBJ2-1; CDR3 length: 15; V gene: TRBV27; CDR3 protein: CASTELAGRVNEQFF
J gene: TRBJ2-7; CDR3 length: 12; V gene: TRBV29-1; CDR3 protein: CSGETSGYEQYF
J gene: TRBJ1-1; CDR3 length: 15; V gene: TRBV9; CDR3 protein: CASSFTGRGYTEAFF
J gene: TRBJ2-3; CDR3 length: 16; V gene: TRBV28; CDR3 protein: CASSGADRGGTDTQYF
J gene: TRBJ2-1; CDR3 length: 13; V gene: TRBV6-5; CDR3 protein: CASSFGLRNEQFF
J gene: TRBJ2-5; CDR3 length: 14; V gene: TRBV25-1; CDR3 protein: CASSEYRAQETQYF